The clone carrying this T cell receptor beta chain appeared a single time. The record originates from a study of blood T cell repertoires in COVID-19. Study-wide background: Sources were T cells, B-cell-depleted T cells, or PBMCs; the material itself was cDNA or gDNA.

V lost 6 bases, J lost 3 bases, and 7 bases stayed unmatched. The CDR3 length is 14 residues. Germline CDR1 LNHDA, CDR2 SQIVND (reference sequence). Study processing details: Counts of nucleated cells, estimated from reference gene primer amplification, were obtained. The data were produced by immunoSEQ multiplex PCR, yet TCRdb's version contains in-frame clones alone and is incomplete. V, J and clone size reflect that table, while D and trimming were determined from the DNA. This sample has around 70,000 clones, with around nine tenths found just once. Specimen: peripheral blood. The sequence was obtained from a man aged 55 to 70 with acute or convalescent COVID-19. The chain combines TRBV19 with TRBJ2-7, with 8 bases that match TRBD1. The CDR3 sequence: CASRFGQGNYEQYF. In nucleotides, the CDR3 is TGTGCCAGTAGATTCGGACAGGGAAACTACGAGCAGTACTTC.